This T cell receptor (beta chain) was obtained from a study of T cells expressing NK-cell markers. Study summary: Among the eight sequenced donors, seven tested HCMV-seropositive and one tested seronegative.

CDR1 and CDR2 from the germline V gene are SGHVS and FNYEAQ. This CDR3 has 13 residues. The TCR beta cDNA came from 5'RACE template switching with UMIs. TCRdb reprocessed the 5' RACE reads and stores each CDR3 protein as one record, lacking DNA. This repertoire includes around 550,000 distinct CDR3 sequences. This clonotype originated in a man between 18 and 29 years old in good health. The source material was blood T cells: a sorted CD56 or NKG2C T cell subset, CD4+ or CD8+ T cells, or bulk PBMC T cells (not recorded which). The chain combines TRBV7-6 with TRBJ2-7. The chain's CDR3 is CASSLLDSHEQYF.